This TCR beta chain was documented in a study of shared clonotypes between healthy human individuals. Unmatched junction bases numbered 5, after V lost 0 bases and J lost 6 bases. This CDR3 has 14 amino acids. Germline V CDR1 and CDR2: SGHNT, YYREEE (reference sequence). Assay execution took place at the deep level. PCR replicates performed on unsorted PBMC used approximately 300 ng DNA, roughly 27,000 T cell genomes. TCRdb keeps only in-frame clones here, not all; method: immunoSEQ multiplex PCR. Here the sample spans 400,000 to 500,000 clones, around 78% being singletons. Input material: PBMCs. The V gene is TRBV5-4, the J gene TRBJ1-2; TRBD1 matches at 7 bases. The TCR was taken from a middle-aged woman in good health. Some clones in this sample may be carry-over from other donors' samples. CDR3 sequence: CASSLAGDSNGYTF. In DNA, the CDR3 is TGTGCCAGCAGCTTGGCCGGGGACAGCAATGGCTACACCTTC.